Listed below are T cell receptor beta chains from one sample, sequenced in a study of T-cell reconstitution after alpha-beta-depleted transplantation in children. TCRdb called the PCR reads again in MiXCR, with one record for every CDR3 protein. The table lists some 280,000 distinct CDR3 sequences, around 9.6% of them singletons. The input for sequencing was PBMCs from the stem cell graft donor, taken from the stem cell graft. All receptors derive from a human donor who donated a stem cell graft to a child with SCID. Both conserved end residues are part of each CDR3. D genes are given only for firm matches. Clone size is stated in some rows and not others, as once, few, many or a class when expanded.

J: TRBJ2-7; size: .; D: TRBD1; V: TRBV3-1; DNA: TGTGCCAGCAGCCCCGACAGGGGGAACCTTCGCGAGCAGTACTTC; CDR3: CASSPDRGNLREQYF
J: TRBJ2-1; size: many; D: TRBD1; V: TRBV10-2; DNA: TGCGCCAGCGTCGACCGGGACAGGGCGGTCAATGAGCAGTTCTTC; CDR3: CASVDRDRAVNEQFF
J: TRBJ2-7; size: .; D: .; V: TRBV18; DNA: TGTGCCAGCTCACCCAGACAGATATACGAGCAGTACTTC; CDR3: CASSPRQIYEQYF
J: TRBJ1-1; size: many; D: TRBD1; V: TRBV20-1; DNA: TGCAGTGCGGGGACAGGGTTTCTAGAAGCTTTCTTT; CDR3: CSAGTGFLEAFF
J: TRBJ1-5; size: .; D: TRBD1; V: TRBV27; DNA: TGTGCCAGCAGTTTAAGGGGGACAGACACCAGGAATCAGCCCCAGCATTTT; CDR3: CASSLRGTDTRNQPQHF
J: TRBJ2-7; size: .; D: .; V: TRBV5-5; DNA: TGTGCCAGCAGCTTGGTCCCCAGGGTTAAGCCCTACGAGCAGTACTTC; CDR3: CASSLVPRVKPYEQYF
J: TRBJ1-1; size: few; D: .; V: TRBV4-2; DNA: TGTGCCAGCAGCCAAGAGGGGGAGCGGTCTGAAGCTTTCTTT; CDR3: CASSQEGERSEAFF
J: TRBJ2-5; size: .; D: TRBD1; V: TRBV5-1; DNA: TGCGCCAGCAGCTCCCGGGACAGCCAAGAGACCGAGTACTTC; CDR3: CASSSRDSQETEYF
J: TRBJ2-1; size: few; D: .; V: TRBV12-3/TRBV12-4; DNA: TGTGCCAGCAGTTTTCCGGTTAATGAGCAGTTCTTC; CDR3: CASSFPVNEQFF
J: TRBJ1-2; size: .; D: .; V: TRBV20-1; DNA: TGCAGTGCTAGGAGCCCACCCTCCTATGGCTACACCTTC; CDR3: CSARSPPSYGYTF
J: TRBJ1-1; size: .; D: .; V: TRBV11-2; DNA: TGTGCCAGCAGCTTAGTCAAGGGGAACACTGAAGCTTTCTTT; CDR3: CASSLVKGNTEAFF
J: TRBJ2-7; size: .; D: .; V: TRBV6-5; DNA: TGTGCCAGCGCAGGGTATCCTGGCGAGCAGTACTTC; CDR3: CASAGYPGEQYF
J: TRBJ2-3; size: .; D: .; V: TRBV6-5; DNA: TGTGCCAGCAGTCCCTCGGCGGGGTTCACAGATACGCAGTATTTT; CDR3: CASSPSAGFTDTQYF
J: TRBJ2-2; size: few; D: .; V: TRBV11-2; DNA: TGTGCCAGCAGCTTAGAAGGTTCCACGAACACCGGGGAGCTGTTTTTT; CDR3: CASSLEGSTNTGELFF
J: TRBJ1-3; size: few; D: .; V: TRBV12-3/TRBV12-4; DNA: TGTGCCAGCAGACCGGACGGGGGAAACACCATATATTTT; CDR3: CASRPDGGNTIYF
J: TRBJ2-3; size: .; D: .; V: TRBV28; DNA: TGTGCCAGCGCCCAACCTACTAGCACAGATACGCAGTATTTT; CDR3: CASAQPTSTDTQYF
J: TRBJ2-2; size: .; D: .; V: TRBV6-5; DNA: TGTGCCAGCAGCTACTCTCGGAGGCACACCGGGGAGCTGTTTTTT; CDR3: CASSYSRRHTGELFF
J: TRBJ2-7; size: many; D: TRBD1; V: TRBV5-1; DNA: TGCGCCAGCAGCTCACTGGGACAGCACACCTACGAGCAGTACTTC; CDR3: CASSSLGQHTYEQYF
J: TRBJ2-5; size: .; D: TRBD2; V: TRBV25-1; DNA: TGTGCCAGCCGGCGGGGGGGGAGTAGGGAGACCCAGTACTTC; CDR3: CASRRGGSRETQYF
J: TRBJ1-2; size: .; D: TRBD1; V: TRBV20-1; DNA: TGCAGTGCTACAGACAGGGGGGTGAGTGGCTACACCTTC; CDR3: CSATDRGVSGYTF
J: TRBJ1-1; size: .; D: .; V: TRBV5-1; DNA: TGCGCCAGCAGCTTGGCGGTCCGGGGCGCTGAAGCTTTCTTT; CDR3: CASSLAVRGAEAFF
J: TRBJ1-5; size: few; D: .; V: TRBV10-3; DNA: TGTGCCACCCGGGACGGGACCACGGGTAATCAGCCCCAGCATTTT; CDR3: CATRDGTTGNQPQHF
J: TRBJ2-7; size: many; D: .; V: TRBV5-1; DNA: TGCGCCAGCAGCTTCCCGGGAAGCTACGAGCAGTACTTC; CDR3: CASSFPGSYEQYF
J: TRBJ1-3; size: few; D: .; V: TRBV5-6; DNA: TGTGCCAGCAGCTTGGAGGGTGGAAACACCATATATTTT; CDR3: CASSLEGGNTIYF
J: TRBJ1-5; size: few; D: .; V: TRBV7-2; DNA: TGTGCCAGCAGCCCGACAGCATATAGCAATCAGCCCCAGCATTTT; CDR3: CASSPTAYSNQPQHF
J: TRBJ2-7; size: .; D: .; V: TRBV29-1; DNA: TGCAGCGTTGACAAGGATCACTCCGAGCAGTACTTC; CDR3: CSVDKDHSEQYF
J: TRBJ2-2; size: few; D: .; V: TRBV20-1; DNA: TGCAGTGCTAGAGGGGCAGAGAAGAACACCGGGGAGCTGTTTTTT; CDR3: CSARGAEKNTGELFF
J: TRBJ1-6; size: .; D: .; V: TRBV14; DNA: TGTGCCAGCAGCTCCGAACGGGGGACGCAGAATTCACCCCTCCACTTT; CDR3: CASSSERGTQNSPLHF
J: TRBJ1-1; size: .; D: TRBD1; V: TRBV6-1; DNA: TGTGCCTCCTACTCTAGGGGGCGGGGGGGCACTGAAGCTTTCTTT; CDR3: CASYSRGRGGTEAFF
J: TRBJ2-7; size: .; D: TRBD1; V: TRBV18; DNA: TGTGCCAGCTCAGGACAGGGAAACGAGCAGTACTTC; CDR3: CASSGQGNEQYF
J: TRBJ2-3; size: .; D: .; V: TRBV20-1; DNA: TGCAGTGGGGGGCACCATTCCACAGATACGCAGTATTTT; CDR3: CSGGHHSTDTQYF
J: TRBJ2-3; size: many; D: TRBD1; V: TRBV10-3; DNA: TGTGCCATCAGTGGGGGCCCACAGGGGAGTACGCAGTATTTT; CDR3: CAISGGPQGSTQYF
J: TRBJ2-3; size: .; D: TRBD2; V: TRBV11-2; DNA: TGTGCCAGCAGCCGGACTAGCGGGGGGGCCGATCTTCCAGATACGCAGTATTTT; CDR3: CASSRTSGGADLPDTQYF
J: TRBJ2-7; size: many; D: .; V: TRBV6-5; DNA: TGTGCCAGCAGTTACTCGATCCCGACACCATACGGGAAGGAGCAGTACTTC; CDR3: CASSYSIPTPYGKEQYF
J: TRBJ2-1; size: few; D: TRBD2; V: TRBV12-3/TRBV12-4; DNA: TGTGCCAGCAGTTTAGGACTAGCGGGGGGACACTACAATGAGCAGTTCTTC; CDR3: CASSLGLAGGHYNEQFF
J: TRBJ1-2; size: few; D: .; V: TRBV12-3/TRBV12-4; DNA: TGTGCCAGCAGTTTAGGGACAACCAACTATGGCTACACCTTC; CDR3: CASSLGTTNYGYTF
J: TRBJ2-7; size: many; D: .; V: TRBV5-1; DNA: TGTGCCAGCAGCCTTGGACCAGGCTACGAGCAGTACTTC; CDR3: CASSLGPGYEQYF
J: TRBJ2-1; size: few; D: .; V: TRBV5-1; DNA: TGCGCCAGCAGCCCACTGAGGTCTAGCTCCTACAATGAGCAGTTCTTC; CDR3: CASSPLRSSSYNEQFF
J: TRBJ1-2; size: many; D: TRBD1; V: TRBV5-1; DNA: TGCGCCAGCAGCGAGGGACAGGGGGCGCCCTATGGCTACACCTTC; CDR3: CASSEGQGAPYGYTF
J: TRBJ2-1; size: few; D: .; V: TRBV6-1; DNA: TGTGCCAGCAGACCCCAGACGGCCACACTATACAATGAGCAGTTCTTC; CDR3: CASRPQTATLYNEQFF
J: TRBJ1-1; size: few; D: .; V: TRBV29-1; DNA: TGCAGCGTTTTTGGGCAGACTGAAGCTTTCTTT; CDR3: CSVFGQTEAFF
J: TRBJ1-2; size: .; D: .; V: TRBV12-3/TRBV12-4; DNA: TGTGCCAGCAGTTTCGGACCAGAGGGGGGCTACACCTTC; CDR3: CASSFGPEGGYTF
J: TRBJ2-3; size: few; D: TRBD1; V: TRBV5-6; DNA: TGTGCCAGCAGCTCTGGGACAGGGATAAGGACAGATACGCAGTATTTT; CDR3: CASSSGTGIRTDTQYF
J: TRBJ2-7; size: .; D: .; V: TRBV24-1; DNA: TGTGCCACCAGTGATTTGGTGGGGGTTACCTACGAGCAGTACTTC; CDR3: CATSDLVGVTYEQYF
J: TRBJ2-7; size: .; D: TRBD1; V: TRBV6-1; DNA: TGTGCCAGCAGTGAAACAGGGGAGAGAATTTACGAGCAGTACTTC; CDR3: CASSETGERIYEQYF
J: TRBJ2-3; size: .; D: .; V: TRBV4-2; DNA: TGTGCCAGCAGCCAAGACGGGCATAGCACAGATACGCAGTATTTT; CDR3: CASSQDGHSTDTQYF
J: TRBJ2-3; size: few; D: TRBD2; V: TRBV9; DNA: TGTGCCAGCAGCGCCGGGGCCGCTCCCCCGGGACTAGCAGTGGGAGATACGCAGTATTTT; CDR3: CASSAGAAPPGLAVGDTQYF
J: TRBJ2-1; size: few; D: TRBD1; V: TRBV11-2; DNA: TGTGCCAGCAGCGTGAACAGGGGGTTGAGTGAGCAGTTCTTC; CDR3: CASSVNRGLSEQFF
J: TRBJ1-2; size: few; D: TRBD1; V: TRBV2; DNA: TGTGCCAGCAGCCCTAACAGGGGCGCCTATGGCTACACCTTC; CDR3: CASSPNRGAYGYTF
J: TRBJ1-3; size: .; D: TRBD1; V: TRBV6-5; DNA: TGTGCCAGCAGCTCTTCAGGGGGCTTTGGAAACACCATATATTTT; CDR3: CASSSSGGFGNTIYF
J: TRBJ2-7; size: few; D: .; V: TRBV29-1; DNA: TGCAGCGTTGGAGGGTTATACCCCTACGAGCAGTACTTC; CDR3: CSVGGLYPYEQYF
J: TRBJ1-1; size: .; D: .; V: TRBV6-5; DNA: TGTGCCAGCAGTTACTCCCTCCGGAACACTGAAGCTTTCTTT; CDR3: CASSYSLRNTEAFF
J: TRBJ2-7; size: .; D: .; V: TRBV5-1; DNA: TGCGCCAGCAGCGTTAAAGGGCCCGGTTTCGAGCAGTACTTC; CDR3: CASSVKGPGFEQYF
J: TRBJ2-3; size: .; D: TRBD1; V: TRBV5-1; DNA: TGCGCCAGCAGCTTGGGGGCCAGGGGGCTTACAGATACGCAGTATTTT; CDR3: CASSLGARGLTDTQYF
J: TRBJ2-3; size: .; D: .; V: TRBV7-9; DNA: TGTGCCAGCAACTTGGGTACCTCAGGTACGCAGTATTTT; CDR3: CASNLGTSGTQYF